The rows below give T cell receptor beta chains drawn from one sample of a study of blood T cells in healthy people across ages. TCRdb re-derived calls from the 5' RACE reads in MiXCR, one entry per CDR3 protein. The repertoire includes more than 650,000 distinct CDR3 sequences, 22% of them detected once, and around 21% sits in the top ten. Sequencing used blood. The receptors were gathered from a man between 65 and 79 years old in good health. The CDR3 runs from the conserved cysteine through the conserved F or W. The order of the fields is clone size, J gene, D gene, V gene, CDR3 protein, CDR3 DNA. A D gene is named only where the DNA matches it firmly. Size is omitted from some rows. Given values are once, few, many or a class for expanded clones.

>NA|TRBJ2-1|NA|TRBV18
CASSPVSQGNEQFF
TGTGCCAGCTCGCCCGTCAGCCAGGGTAATGAGCAGTTCTTC
>NA|TRBJ2-1|NA|TRBV5-1
CASSLAQHAYNEQFF
TGCGCCAGCAGCTTGGCCCAGCATGCCTACAATGAGCAGTTCTTC
>few|TRBJ1-2|TRBD1|TRBV12-3/TRBV12-4
CASRQSIQGGDGYTF
TGTGCCAGCAGGCAAAGCATTCAGGGGGGCGATGGCTACACCTTC
>few|TRBJ2-1|TRBD2|TRBV5-8
CASSSLGLVWEQFF
TGTGCCAGCAGCTCCCTCGGACTAGTCTGGGAGCAGTTCTTC
>NA|TRBJ1-2|NA|TRBV12-3/TRBV12-4
CASTKIGVRGGYTF
TGTGCCAGCACCAAAATCGGCGTGCGGGGTGGCTACACCTTC
>few|TRBJ1-4|NA|TRBV28
CASSGDLLSTNEKLFF
TGTGCCAGCAGCGGGGATCTATTGTCAACTAATGAAAAACTGTTTTTT
>NA|TRBJ2-3|NA|TRBV7-2
CASSLQWDTQYF
TGTGCCAGCAGCTTACAGTGGGATACGCAGTATTTT
>NA|TRBJ2-1|TRBD2|TRBV7-9
CASSPPQGLALHNEQFF
TGTGCCAGCAGCCCACCTCAGGGACTAGCCCTTCACAATGAGCAGTTCTTC
>NA|TRBJ2-1|NA|TRBV19
CASRPQEGVYNEQLF
TGTGCCAGTAGGCCCCAGGAAGGGGTTTACAATGAGCAGCTCTTC
>few|TRBJ2-1|TRBD2|TRBV29-1
CSTGGGSSEQFF
TGCAGCACCGGCGGGGGAAGTAGTGAGCAGTTCTTC
>few|TRBJ2-3|TRBD2|TRBV19
CASHSGFREGGTDTQYF
TGTGCCAGCCATTCCGGCTTTCGGGAGGGAGGCACAGATACGCAGTATTTT
>NA|TRBJ2-7|NA|TRBV7-9
CASSLDWESEQYF
TGTGCCAGCAGCTTGGACTGGGAGAGCGAGCAGTACTTC
>NA|TRBJ1-2|NA|TRBV10-3
CAISERQTLYGYTF
TGTGCCATCAGTGAGCGACAGACCCTTTATGGCTACACCTTC
>many|TRBJ2-6|TRBD1|TRBV9
CASSDMRQGIPSGANVLTF
TGTGCCAGCAGCGACATGCGACAGGGGATTCCCTCTGGGGCCAACGTCCTGACTTTC
>NA|TRBJ1-3|NA|TRBV29-1
CSVLVVGNTIYF
TGCAGCGTCCTCGTAGTGGGAAACACCATATATTTT
>NA|TRBJ1-1|NA|TRBV11-2
CASSLGGWGGDTEAFF
TGTGCCAGCAGCTTAGGTGGCTGGGGCGGGGACACTGAAGCTTTCTTT
>NA|TRBJ2-3|NA|TRBV5-1
CASSLARGGGTDTQYF
TGCGCCAGCAGCTTGGCTCGGGGCGGAGGCACAGATACGCAGTATTTT
>few|TRBJ2-7|TRBD1|TRBV28
CASIGTGLYEQYF
TGTGCCAGCATCGGGACAGGGTTGTACGAGCAGTACTTC
>NA|TRBJ2-7|NA|TRBV7-9
CASSGGNGGEQYF
TGTGCCAGCAGCGGAGGCAATGGAGGCGAGCAGTACTTC
>few|TRBJ1-2|NA|TRBV9
CASSVHGSYGYTF
TGTGCCAGCAGCGTACATGGGAGCTATGGCTACACCTTC
>NA|TRBJ1-1|NA|TRBV20-1
CSARDSGRTEAFF
TGCAGTGCTAGAGACTCAGGGAGGACTGAAGCTTTCTTT
>NA|TRBJ2-1|TRBD2|TRBV7-3
CASSPTSGVAYNEQFF
TGTGCCAGCAGCCCGACTAGCGGGGTCGCCTACAATGAGCAGTTCTTC
>NA|TRBJ2-1|NA|TRBV4-1
CASSPGAVRSRNEQFF
TGCGCCAGCAGCCCGGGGGCGGTTCGGTCTCGTAATGAGCAGTTCTTC
>NA|TRBJ1-2|NA|TRBV4-1
CASGQVEPSYGYTF
TGCGCCAGCGGCCAAGTAGAACCCTCATATGGCTACACCTTC
>NA|TRBJ2-5|NA|TRBV12-3/TRBV12-4
CASSLLGSRETQYF
TGTGCCAGCAGTTTATTGGGATCGCGGGAGACCCAGTACTTC
>NA|TRBJ1-5|NA|TRBV5-6
CASSRGGFKPQHF
TGTGCCAGCAGCCGGGGGGGTTTTAAGCCCCAGCATTTT
>NA|TRBJ1-1|NA|TRBV20-1
CSARLIGRDLEAFF
TGCAGTGCTAGACTGATCGGGAGGGATCTTGAAGCTTTCTTT
>NA|TRBJ1-2|NA|TRBV7-2
CASSSHGRGIGGYTF
TGTGCCAGCAGCTCCCATGGACGGGGAATAGGTGGCTACACCTTC
>NA|TRBJ2-2|TRBD1|TRBV19
CASSSRSGTGGTGELFF
TGTGCCAGTAGTTCCCGCTCCGGGACAGGAGGGACCGGGGAGCTGTTTTTT
>NA|TRBJ2-5|NA|TRBV14
CASSHLRQIQETQYF
TGTGCCAGCAGCCACTTGAGACAGATTCAAGAGACCCAGTACTTC
>few|TRBJ2-1|NA|TRBV24-1
CATSVPTGKADNEQFF
TGTGCCACCAGTGTCCCGACTGGAAAAGCCGACAATGAGCAGTTCTTC
>NA|TRBJ2-5|TRBD1|TRBV6-5
CASSYSGQGSETQYF
TGTGCCAGCAGTTATTCGGGACAGGGTTCGGAGACCCAGTACTTC
>NA|TRBJ1-6|NA|TRBV9
CASSVNPGATRDSPLHF
TGTGCCAGCAGCGTAAATCCGGGGGCCACCAGGGATTCACCCCTCCACTTT
>NA|TRBJ1-4|TRBD1|TRBV5-1
CASSPNRDRVEKLFF
TGCGCCAGCAGCCCTAACCGGGACAGGGTTGAAAAACTGTTTTTT
>few|TRBJ2-5|NA|TRBV7-2
CASSFPNQETQYF
TGTGCCAGCAGCTTCCCAAACCAAGAGACCCAGTACTTC
>few|TRBJ2-7|TRBD2|TRBV20-1
CSAQRRLAGYEQYF
TGCAGTGCTCAACGTCGTCTAGCGGGGTACGAGCAGTACTTC
>NA|TRBJ2-3|NA|TRBV11-2
CASSLARTSTDTQYF
TGTGCCAGCAGCTTAGCAAGAACTAGCACAGATACGCAGTATTTT
>few|TRBJ1-2|NA|TRBV5-1
CASSPDPGKGYTF
TGCGCCAGCAGCCCCGACCCAGGGAAAGGCTACACCTTC
>many|TRBJ1-5|TRBD1|TRBV6-1
CASRSTKQGSNGNQPQHF
TGTGCCAGCAGAAGTACTAAACAGGGGTCGAACGGCAATCAGCCCCAGCATTTT
>NA|TRBJ2-7|TRBD2|TRBV20-1
CSARGSGDTYEQYF
TGCAGTGCTAGAGGTAGCGGGGACACCTACGAGCAGTACTTC
>NA|TRBJ2-1|NA|TRBV18
CASSAELKNNEQFF
TGTGCCAGCTCAGCTGAATTGAAAAACAATGAGCAGTTCTTC
>few|TRBJ2-2|TRBD2|TRBV12-3/TRBV12-4
CASTLAGGGELFF
TGTGCCAGCACCTTGGCGGGAGGCGGGGAGCTGTTTTTT
>NA|TRBJ2-7|NA|TRBV10-3
CAISPGQIYEQYF
TGTGCCATCAGTCCGGGACAAATCTACGAGCAGTACTTC
>NA|TRBJ2-7|TRBD2|TRBV6-5
CASSYSASGGQYEQYF
TGTGCCAGCAGTTACTCGGCTAGCGGGGGGCAGTACGAGCAGTACTTC
>few|TRBJ1-4|NA|TRBV19
CASSPVRGNEKLFF
TGTGCCAGTAGCCCAGTGCGCGGTAATGAAAAACTGTTTTTT
>NA|TRBJ1-4|NA|TRBV7-2
CASSGRLGTRGEKLFF
TGTGCCAGCAGCGGACGGCTCGGGACAAGGGGTGAAAAACTGTTTTTT
>NA|TRBJ1-2|NA|TRBV3-1
CASSGGAQNGIAGYTF
TGTGCCAGCAGCGGAGGCGCCCAAAACGGTATTGCGGGCTACACCTTC
>few|TRBJ1-4|NA|TRBV6-6
CASYYTTGSPNEKLFF
TGTGCCAGCTACTACACGACAGGCTCGCCTAATGAAAAACTGTTTTTT
>NA|TRBJ2-5|TRBD2|TRBV29-1
CSGGLAETQYF
TGCAGCGGGGGACTAGCTGAGACCCAGTACTTC
>few|TRBJ2-7|TRBD2|TRBV20-1
CSATPRTSGIPQIYEQYF
TGCAGTGCTACCCCTAGGACTAGCGGTATTCCACAAATCTACGAGCAGTACTTC
>few|TRBJ2-7|NA|TRBV27
CASSPREASSYEQYF
TGTGCCAGCAGTCCCAGGGAGGCCAGCTCCTACGAGCAGTACTTC
>few|TRBJ1-4|NA|TRBV15
CATSRETPNEKLFF
TGTGCCACCAGCAGAGAGACGCCAAATGAAAAACTGTTTTTT
>few|TRBJ1-2|NA|TRBV5-1
CASSSNPGSGYTF
TGCGCCAGCAGTTCTAATCCCGGCAGTGGCTACACCTTC